Listed below are T cell receptor beta chains from one sample, sequenced in a study of blood T cells in healthy people across ages. TCRdb re-called the 5' RACE reads with MiXCR, one entry per CDR3 protein. The table includes more than 1,400,000 distinct CDR3 sequences, about 43% detected once. Sequencing input: blood. Receptors originate from a woman younger than 35 in good health. Both conserved end residues are part of each CDR3. The D gene is left open where the match is weak. Expanded clones get a size class; other rows say once, few or many, or leave the size out.

abundance: -; d_gene: -; v_gene: TRBV10-2; j_gene: TRBJ1-1; CDR3nt: TGCGCCAGCAGTGAGTTTCTTAACACTGAAGCTTTCTTT; CDR3aa: CASSEFLNTEAFF
abundance: few; d_gene: TRBD2; v_gene: TRBV27; j_gene: TRBJ2-5; CDR3nt: TGTGCCAGCAGCTGGACTAGCGGCGAGACCCAGTACTTC; CDR3aa: CASSWTSGETQYF
abundance: -; d_gene: -; v_gene: TRBV6-6; j_gene: TRBJ2-4; CDR3nt: TGTGCCACCGCGGTAGCCAAAAACATTCAGTACTTC; CDR3aa: CATAVAKNIQYF
abundance: -; d_gene: -; v_gene: TRBV28; j_gene: TRBJ1-6; CDR3nt: TGTGCCAGCAGGTCTACCGATTGGACATCTAATTCACCCCTCCACTTT; CDR3aa: CASRSTDWTSNSPLHF
abundance: -; d_gene: -; v_gene: TRBV29-1; j_gene: TRBJ1-2; CDR3nt: TGCAGCGTAGAGGGAGGGTTCGGGTCCTATGCTGGCTACACCTTC; CDR3aa: CSVEGGFGSYAGYTF
abundance: few; d_gene: -; v_gene: TRBV14; j_gene: TRBJ2-5; CDR3nt: TGTGCCAGCAGCCATACGAGGGAACAGCAGTACTTC; CDR3aa: CASSHTREQQYF
abundance: few; d_gene: TRBD1; v_gene: TRBV14; j_gene: TRBJ2-7; CDR3nt: TGTGCCAGCAGCCCCCTACCCGGAGACAGGGTCACCTACGAGCAGTACTTC; CDR3aa: CASSPLPGDRVTYEQYF
abundance: few; d_gene: TRBD2; v_gene: TRBV2; j_gene: TRBJ2-5; CDR3nt: TGTGCCAGCAGTGAAGCGCAGCTAGCGGGAAAAGAGACCCAGTACTTC; CDR3aa: CASSEAQLAGKETQYF
abundance: few; d_gene: -; v_gene: TRBV12-3/TRBV12-4; j_gene: TRBJ1-2; CDR3nt: TGTGCCACCCCGCGGAGGGGATGGTTTGGCTACACCTTC; CDR3aa: CATPRRGWFGYTF
abundance: -; d_gene: TRBD2; v_gene: TRBV2; j_gene: TRBJ2-5; CDR3nt: TGTGCCAGCAGTTTTGGACTAGCGGGAGGCTACCAAGAGACCCAGTACTTC; CDR3aa: CASSFGLAGGYQETQYF
abundance: -; d_gene: -; v_gene: TRBV20-1; j_gene: TRBJ1-2; CDR3nt: TGCAGTGCTAGACCCTATGGCTACACCTTC; CDR3aa: CSARPYGYTF
abundance: few; d_gene: -; v_gene: TRBV29-1; j_gene: TRBJ1-4; CDR3nt: TGCAGCGTTGAAACAGGGTCTGGTAATGAAAAACTGTTTTTT; CDR3aa: CSVETGSGNEKLFF
abundance: -; d_gene: -; v_gene: TRBV12-3/TRBV12-4; j_gene: TRBJ1-1; CDR3nt: TGTGCCAGCAGGTTCAGAGGCTGGCCAGGGGACGAGGAGAACACTGAAGCTTTCTTT; CDR3aa: CASRFRGWPGDEENTEAFF
abundance: -; d_gene: -; v_gene: TRBV5-1; j_gene: TRBJ2-7; CDR3nt: TGCGCCAGCAGCTTGGTAGGAGGGCGCGGGATAGACGAGCAGTACTTC; CDR3aa: CASSLVGGRGIDEQYF
abundance: -; d_gene: TRBD1; v_gene: TRBV27; j_gene: TRBJ2-1; CDR3nt: TGTGCCAGCAGTTTCTTCGGGACAGGGGGCCGCCAAAATGGGCAGTTCTTC; CDR3aa: CASSFFGTGGRQNGQFF
abundance: -; d_gene: -; v_gene: TRBV5-1; j_gene: TRBJ2-7; CDR3nt: TGCGCCAGCAGCTCCGACCTGGCCCGGAACGAGCAGTACTTC; CDR3aa: CASSSDLARNEQYF
abundance: few; d_gene: TRBD1; v_gene: TRBV2; j_gene: TRBJ2-7; CDR3nt: TGTGCCAAAGGGACAGTATACGAGCAGTACTTC; CDR3aa: CAKGTVYEQYF
abundance: -; d_gene: -; v_gene: TRBV12-3/TRBV12-4; j_gene: TRBJ2-2; CDR3nt: TGTGCCAGCACCCTCCAGGGAGTGAACACCGGGGAGCTGTTTTTT; CDR3aa: CASTLQGVNTGELFF
abundance: -; d_gene: TRBD1; v_gene: TRBV29-1; j_gene: TRBJ1-2; CDR3nt: TGCAGCGTGCCCGACAGGGCTGGATATGGCTACACCTTC; CDR3aa: CSVPDRAGYGYTF
abundance: -; d_gene: TRBD1; v_gene: TRBV5-1; j_gene: TRBJ1-1; CDR3nt: TGCGCCAGCAGCCGTCGGGGACAGGGGGCGGAAAGGGACACTGAAGCTTTCTTT; CDR3aa: CASSRRGQGAERDTEAFF
abundance: -; d_gene: -; v_gene: TRBV27; j_gene: TRBJ1-1; CDR3nt: TGTGCCAGCAGTTTCACAGGGACGAACACTGAAGCTTTCTTT; CDR3aa: CASSFTGTNTEAFF
abundance: few; d_gene: -; v_gene: TRBV7-9; j_gene: TRBJ2-5; CDR3nt: TGTGCCAGCAGCCAGGGGCAAACGAGCAACCAAGAGACCCAGTACTTC; CDR3aa: CASSQGQTSNQETQYF